The 24 T cell receptor beta chains below come from one sample, sequenced in a study of cytomegalovirus exposure and HLA in healthy donors. PCR primers comprised 60 Vbeta and 13 Jbeta primers. TCRdb keeps only in-frame clones here, not all; method: immunoSEQ multiplex PCR. This sample contains 180,000 or so clones. Sample: PBMCs. The receptors originated from a boy younger than 18 in good health and CMV-seronegative.

The genes are TRBV6-1 and TRBJ2-2; TRBD2 aligns across 10 bases. The CDR3 is 15 residues long. Per germline, CDR1 MNHNS and CDR2 SASEGT. The J segment lost 6 bases and the V segment lost 7 bases, leaving 8 bases of the junction unmatched. CDR3: CASTSGLARAGELFF. The CDR3 bases are TGTGCCAGCACCTCGGGACTAGCGAGGGCCGGGGAGCTGTTTTTT.

The rearrangement links TRBV4-2 to TRBJ1-4; 8 bases fit TRBD1. The V gene's germline CDR1 is LGHNA and CDR2 YNFKEQ. The J segment lost 5 bases and the V segment lost 1 base, leaving 6 bases of the junction unmatched. The CDR3 length is 16 residues. CDR3 bases: TGTGCCAGCAGCCAAGGACAGGGGATCGTCAATGAAAAACTGTTTTTT. It specifies CASSQGQGIVNEKLFF.

The V and J genes are TRBV25-1 and TRBJ1-3; D is ambiguous. Germline V CDR1 and CDR2: MGHDK, SYGVNS. V lost 1 base and J 4 bases, leaving 11 bases between the germline ends. The CDR3 totals 15 residues. Here the CDR3 DNA reads TGTGCCAGCAGTGAATGGGAGGGATTAGGAAACACCATATATTTT. It is translated as CASSEWEGLGNTIYF.

This sequence joins TRBV19 and TRBJ1-2, with TRBD1 as a possible D gene (6 bases). The V gene lost 7 bases and the J gene lost 7 bases, with 19 bases spanning the gap. The length of the CDR3 is 14 residues. Per the germline V gene, CDR1 is LNHDA and CDR2 is SQIVND (reference sequence). Here the CDR3 DNA reads TGTGCCAGTACCTTCTTGGGGGCTGGGAGTGGCTACACCTTC. It is translated as CASTFLGAGSGYTF.

The V and J genes are TRBV9 and TRBJ2-1; 12 nucleotides align to TRBD2. Trimming took 4 bases from V and 7 from J; bases not matched to a gene: 9. The CDR3 consists of 16 residues. CDR1 SGDLS and CDR2 YYNGEE come from the germline V gene. The CDR3 reads CASSLRLAGVRNEQFF. The CDR3 bases are TGTGCCAGCAGCTTACGACTAGCGGGGGTAAGGAATGAGCAGTTCTTC.

The genes are TRBV2 and TRBJ2-3, with unresolved D. The CDR3 totals 17 residues. Germline V gene sequence: CDR1 SNHLY, CDR2 FYNNEI. V was shortened by 5 bases and J by 1 base, with 19 bases between the two germline ends. CDR3 protein: CASSPTAGSSGTDTQYF. The CDR3 DNA reads as TGTGCCAGCAGTCCCACCGCTGGTTCTTCGGGCACAGATACGCAGTATTTT.

The rearrangement joins TRBV7-9 to TRBJ2-2; the D is unclear. The V end lost 7 bases, the J end lost 6 bases, and 9 bases lay between the germline ends. Germline V CDR1 and CDR2: SEHNR, FQNEAQ (reference sequence). The CDR3 length is 12 residues. The CDR3 sequence is CASIRVSGELFF. The CDR3 nucleotides read TGTGCCAGCATTCGGGTATCCGGGGAGCTGTTTTTT. The full variable domain, completed using reference TRBV7-9 and TRBJ2-2, is DTGVSQNPRHKITKRGQNVTFRCDPISEHNRLYWYRQTLGQGPEFLTYFQNEAQLEKSRLLSDRFSAERPKGSFSTLEIQRTEQGDSAMYLCASIRVSGELFFGEGSRLTVL.

The chain recombines TRBV27 with TRBJ1-1; D may be TRBD1 (6 bases). The V end was cut by 6 bases, the J end by 0 bases, with 11 bases between. From germline, CDR1 is MNHEY and CDR2 SMNVEV (reference sequence). The CDR3 totals 14 residues. In DNA, the CDR3 is TGTGCCAGCAGCCCAGGGGCCCTGAACACTGAAGCTTTCTTT. Amino acid sequence: CASSPGALNTEAFF.

About this clone itself: Germline and junction disagree at one end, which may indicate a read error. Other nucleotide sequences from this sample produce the same CDR3. The chain joins TRBV2 to TRBJ2-2; D unclear. This CDR3 is 12 amino acids long. Germline CDR1 SNHLY, CDR2 FYNNEI. DNA of the CDR3: TGCGCCAGCAATAGAAACGCCGGGGAGCTGTTTTTT. Amino acid sequence: CASNRNAGELFF.

This rearrangement joins TRBV19 to TRBJ2-6; D is perhaps TRBD1 (6 bases). Trimming cost V 2 bases and J 0 bases, with 17 bases left between them. Germline lookup yields CDR1 LNHDA and CDR2 SQIVND (reference sequence). The CDR3 spans 19 residues. CDR3 amino acids: CASSIRSGAENSGANVLTF. The DNA for the CDR3 is TGTGCCAGTAGTATAAGGTCAGGGGCGGAAAACTCTGGGGCCAACGTCCTGACTTTC. Full variable domain (rest looked up from reference TRBV19 and TRBJ2-6): DGGITQSPKYLFRKEGQNVTLSCEQNLNHDAMYWYRQDPGQGLRLIYYSQIVNDFQKGDIAEGYSVSREKKESFPLTVTSAQKNPTAFYLCASSIRSGAENSGANVLTFGAGSRLTVL.

V usage is TRBV6-6 and J usage is TRBJ1-1, with 9 positions matching TRBD1. Unmatched junction bases numbered 9, after V lost 8 bases and J lost 5 bases. The CDR3 consists of 14 residues. The V gene's germline CDR1 is MNHNY and CDR2 SVGAGI (reference sequence). The CDR3 region is CASGRDRVETEAFF. The CDR3 DNA reads as TGTGCCAGCGGTCGGGACAGGGTTGAAACTGAAGCTTTCTTT.

This sequence joins TRBV10-2 and TRBJ2-2; the match to TRBD2 covers 11 bases. Germline CDR1 WSHSY, CDR2 SAAADI. The V gene end was trimmed by 7 bases and the J gene end by 7 bases; junction bases not matched to a gene: 8. The CDR3 covers 15 residues. CDR3 sequence (DNA): TGCGCCAGCAACCAGTTAGCGGGGGGGATCGGGGAGCTGTTTTTT. It specifies CASNQLAGGIGELFF.

This sequence joins TRBV29-1 and TRBJ1-1; 9 bases are shared with TRBD1. This CDR3 has 15 amino acids. V lost 6 bases to trimming and J lost 0 bases; unmatched junction nucleotides: 8. Germline lookup yields CDR1 SQVTM and CDR2 ANQGSEA. CDR3 in DNA: TGCAGCGTGGGACAGGGACGGCCCCTGAACACTGAAGCTTTCTTT. Translation gives CSVGQGRPLNTEAFF.

The chain combines TRBV4-2 with TRBJ1-2, with D hard to call. Germline V gives CDR1 LGHNA, CDR2 YNFKEQ. This CDR3 spans 13 amino acids. V lost 3 bases and J 7 bases, leaving 12 bases between the germline ends. DNA for the CDR3: TGTGCCAGCAGCCAGGAAGCGGGGAGTGGCTACACCTTC. Translated, it gives CASSQEAGSGYTF.

Note on this clone: One junction end does not reproduce the germline sequence, and a read error may be involved. Other DNA sequences in the same sample also yield this CDR3. This chain links TRBV6-5 with TRBJ1-2; tentatively, D is TRBD1 (5 bases). This CDR3 has 14 amino acids. In germline, CDR1 is MNHEY, CDR2 SVGAGI. Here the CDR3 DNA reads TGCGCCAGCAGTCAGGGCTCAGCTAACTATGGCTACACCTTC. Encoded protein: CASSQGSANYGYTF.

This chain joins TRBV4-1 and TRBJ2-3; 7 bases match TRBD2. Germline V gene sequence: CDR1 MGHRA, CDR2 YSYEKL. The CDR3 has 16 amino acids. Trimming removed 1 base from V and 1 base from J; junction bases left unmatched: 5. The CDR3 reads CASSQGPAGRTDTQYF. The CDR3 nucleotides read TGCGCCAGCAGCCAAGGGCCAGCGGGGCGCACAGATACGCAGTATTTT.

The J gene is TRBJ1-5, the V gene TRBV6-5, with TRBD1 matching 8 bases. CDR1 and CDR2 from the germline V gene are MNHEY and SVGAGI. Trimming cost V 6 bases and J 3 bases; bases outside gene matches: 4. The CDR3 totals 14 residues. The CDR3 DNA sequence: TGTGCCAGCAGGCCGACAGGGGACAATCAGCCCCAGCATTTT. Protein: CASRPTGDNQPQHF.

The CDR3 sequence is CASSLGLALTDTQYF. In DNA form, the CDR3 reads TGCGCCAGCAGCTTGGGACTAGCTTTGACAGATACGCAGTATTTT. J is TRBJ2-3 and V is TRBV5-1, with 7 bases that match TRBD2. The CDR3 sequence is 15 residues long. CDR1 and CDR2 (germline): SGHRS, YFSETQ. V shed 0 bases, J shed 3 bases, and the junction held 4 bases outside the gene matches.

The rearrangement links TRBV7-9 to TRBJ2-3, with TRBD1 matching over 8 bases. The germline V gene has CDR1 SEHNR and CDR2 FQNEAQ (reference sequence). The CDR3 extends over 16 amino acids. Trimming took 6 bases from V and 3 from J; bases not matched to a gene: 11. The CDR3 here is CASRTKGQGATDTQYF. The CDR3, as DNA: TGTGCCAGCAGGACTAAAGGGCAGGGGGCTACAGATACGCAGTATTTT. Drawing the rest from reference TRBV7-9 and TRBJ2-3, the complete variable domain is DTGVSQNPRHKITKRGQNVTFRCDPISEHNRLYWYRQTLGQGPEFLTYFQNEAQLEKSRLLSDRFSAERPKGSFSTLEIQRTEQGDSAMYLCASRTKGQGATDTQYFGPGTRLTVL.

The genes are TRBV19 and TRBJ2-2, with D possibly TRBD2 on 5 matching bases. V lost 3 bases, J lost 6 bases, and 8 bases lay in between. The CDR3 has 13 amino acids. Per germline, CDR1 LNHDA and CDR2 SQIVND (reference sequence). The CDR3 DNA reads as TGTGCCAGTAGTATTTCTAGCTCCGGGGAGCTGTTTTTT. Its protein is CASSISSSGELFF.

The rearrangement uses TRBV2 and TRBJ1-6; D is unclear. Germline V gene lookup returns CDR1 SNHLY and CDR2 FYNNEI. Trimming took 8 bases from V and 2 from J, leaving 16 bases between them. This CDR3 region has 16 residues. The chain's CDR3 is CASWRVDVTYNSPLHF. Written as DNA, the CDR3 is TGTGCCAGCTGGCGGGTGGATGTGACCTATAATTCACCCCTCCACTTT. The whole variable domain, filled in from reference TRBV2 and TRBJ1-6, reads EPEVTQTPSHQVTQMGQEVILRCVPISNHLYFYWYRQILGQKVEFLVSFYNNEISEKSEIFDDQFSVERPDGSNFTLKIRSTKLEDSAMYFCASWRVDVTYNSPLHFGNGTRLTVT.

V gene TRBV18 combines with J gene TRBJ1-1; D uncertain. V lost 5 bases, J lost 2 bases, and 9 bases lay in between. The CDR3 is made up of 13 amino acids. Germline V gene data show CDR1 as KGHSH and CDR2 as LQKENI. CDR3 DNA: TGTGCCAGCTCAACGGGTAGCAACACTGAAGCTTTCTTT. Protein: CASSTGSNTEAFF.

V usage is TRBV11-2 and J usage is TRBJ2-4; 7 nucleotides align to TRBD1. There are 16 residues in the CDR3. Germline CDR1 reads SGHAT; CDR2 reads FQNNGV. J lost 6 bases, V lost 5 bases, and 13 bases had no gene match. The CDR3 loop reads CASSPLVFQGVNIQYF. The CDR3 coding sequence is TGTGCCAGCAGCCCACTCGTATTTCAGGGGGTAAACATTCAGTACTTC.

The rearrangement joins TRBV5-1 to TRBJ1-6; 10 nucleotides agree with TRBD1. V lost 3 bases to trimming and J lost 16 bases; unmatched junction nucleotides: 10. The germline V gene has CDR1 SGHRS and CDR2 YFSETQ. The CDR3 runs 14 residues. The CDR3 DNA reads TGCGCCAGCAGCTCCGGGACAGGGGCCCTCCCTCTCCACTTT. This translates into CASSSGTGALPLHF. Using reference TRBV5-1 and TRBJ1-6 for the parts outside the CDR3, the full variable domain is KAGVTQTPRYLIKTRGQQVTLSCSPISGHRSVSWYQQTPGQGLQFLFEYFSETQRNKGNFPGRFSGRQFSNSRSEMNVSTLELGDSALYLCASSSGTGALPLHFGNGTRLTVT.